Listed here are 23 T cell receptor beta chains from one sample, sequenced in a study of blood T cell repertoires in COVID-19. Repertoires were generated with immunoSEQ multiplex PCR, while TCRdb's copy carries only in-frame clones and drops some. The sample has 85,000 to 130,000 clones, around 87% seen once; the top ten hold more than 14%. Sequenced: peripheral blood. These receptors all stem from a man between 45 and 60 years old with acute or convalescent COVID-19.

The CDR3 DNA is TGTGCCAGCACCCGGACAGCAAATCAGCCCCAGCATTTT. This encodes CASTRTANQPQHF. The genes are TRBV2 and TRBJ1-5, with D perhaps matching TRBD1 (6 bases). Germline lookup yields CDR1 SNHLY and CDR2 FYNNEI. The V end was cut by 7 bases, the J end by 4 bases, with 11 bases between. CDR3 length equals 13 residues.

The CDR3 sequence: CASSLPGVHTDTQYF. The CDR3 DNA reads TGTGCCAGCAGCTTGCCGGGAGTCCACACAGATACGCAGTATTTT. J is TRBJ2-3 and V is TRBV5-5; a weak D match, TRBD2 (6 bases). The ends were cut back, 1 base at V and 2 bases at J, with 11 bases in the middle. Germline V gene sequence: CDR1 SGHKS, CDR2 YYEKEE (reference sequence). There are 15 residues in the CDR3.

The chain has TRBV28 and TRBJ2-1; 10 nucleotides agree with TRBD2. This CDR3 contains 16 residues. The J segment lost 6 bases and the V segment lost 6 bases, leaving 11 bases of the junction unmatched. Germline CDR1 is MDHEN and CDR2 is SYDVKM. This CDR3 reads CASRFDSGGRPNEQFF. In DNA form, the CDR3 reads TGTGCCAGCAGGTTTGATAGCGGGGGGAGGCCCAATGAGCAGTTCTTC.

CDR3 in amino acids: CASSLALWGTVNTEAFF. The CDR3 DNA follows: TGTGCCAGCAGCTTAGCTTTGTGGGGGACAGTGAACACTGAAGCTTTCTTT. The V gene is TRBV11-2, the J gene TRBJ1-1; 7 bases line up with TRBD1. The CDR3 runs 17 residues. CDR1 is SGHAT, CDR2 FQNNGV, per germline. Trimming took 1 base from V and 0 from J; bases not matched to a gene: 8.

Remarks on this clone: Other DNA sequences in the sample encode the same CDR3. This sequence joins TRBV15 and TRBJ1-4; TRBD1 agrees at 8 bases. V shed 4 bases, J shed 5 bases, and the junction held 3 bases outside the gene matches. The CDR3 covers 14 residues. Germline V gene lookup returns CDR1 LNHNV and CDR2 YYDKDF (reference sequence). The CDR3 region has the DNA TGTGCCACCAGCACCCGACAGGGGAATGAAAAACTGTTTTTT. This encodes CATSTRQGNEKLFF. Filled out from reference TRBV15 and TRBJ1-4, the complete variable domain reads DAMVIQNPRYQVTQFGKPVTLSCSQTLNHNVMYWYQQKSSQAPKLLFHYYDKDFNNEADTPDNFQSRRPNTSFCFLDIRSPGLGDTAMYLCATSTRQGNEKLFFGSGTQLSVL.

Here the CDR3 reads CATSPLGDSMGEKLFF. DNA of the CDR3: TGTGCCACCAGCCCTCTGGGGGACAGCATGGGTGAAAAACTGTTTTTT. This chain connects TRBV15 to TRBJ1-4, with 7 bases aligning to TRBD1. The CDR3 sequence is 16 residues long. The V and J ends lost 5 bases and 7 bases, in that order; junction bases with no gene match: 13. Germline values: CDR1 LNHNV, CDR2 YYDKDF (reference sequence).

The gene calls are TRBV28 and TRBJ2-7; D ambiguous. The CDR3 is 11 amino acids. Germline V gene data show CDR1 as MDHEN and CDR2 as SYDVKM. The ends were cut back, 8 bases at V and 4 bases at J, with 9 bases in the middle. In DNA form, the CDR3 reads TGTGCCAGCTCCACACTATACGAGCAGTACTTC. Amino acid sequence: CASSTLYEQYF.

In its sample, this clone was seen a few times. The V and J genes are TRBV30 and TRBJ2-7; 12 bases fit TRBD2. Germline values: CDR1 GTSNPN, CDR2 SVGIG (reference sequence). Unmatched junction bases numbered 15, after V lost 0 bases and J lost 3 bases. The CDR3 spans 19 residues. This CDR3 is CAWSVPRTSGTLLFYEQYF. CDR3 sequence (DNA): TGTGCCTGGAGTGTACCGAGGACTAGCGGGACACTCCTCTTCTACGAGCAGTACTTC.

This clone appeared a single time. The rearrangement links TRBV21-1 to TRBJ2-4; the table's D call TRBD2 went unverified against the DNA. TRBV21-1 is reported as a pseudogene. The CDR3 has 14 amino acids. The CDR3 DNA is TGTGCCAGCGGCCGGGGACTAGCCAAAAACATTCAGTACTTC. It codes for CASGRGLAKNIQYF.

The chain employs TRBV7-9 and TRBJ2-2; D not certain. CDR1 is SEHNR, CDR2 FQNEAQ, per germline (reference sequence). CDR3 length: 14 amino acids. V was pared by 3 bases and J by 2 bases, with 7 bases between. DNA of the CDR3: TGTGCCAGCAGCTTCACAGACAACACCGGGGAGCTGTTTTTT. Translated, it gives CASSFTDNTGELFF.

This sequence joins TRBV2 and TRBJ2-3, with 11 bases matching TRBD2. There are 15 residues in the CDR3. Germline CDR1 and CDR2: SNHLY and FYNNEI. The V gene end was trimmed by 7 bases and the J gene end by 3 bases; junction bases not matched to a gene: 6. DNA for the CDR3: TGTGCCAGCAAGACTAGCGGGAAGTGGACAGATACGCAGTATTTT. It is translated as CASKTSGKWTDTQYF.

J is TRBJ2-1 and V is TRBV10-3; 14 nucleotides line up with TRBD2. CDR1 is ENHRY and CDR2 is SYGVKD in the germline V gene. The trim removed 6 bases at V and 0 bases at J, leaving 4 bases unmatched. The CDR3 runs 17 residues. Here the CDR3 DNA reads TGTGCCATCAGCGAGGGACTAGCGGGAGCCTCCTACAATGAGCAGTTCTTC. It codes for CAISEGLAGASYNEQFF.

V is TRBV19 and J is TRBJ2-4, with D tentatively TRBD1 (5 bases). Germline CDR1 LNHDA, CDR2 SQIVND (reference sequence). The CDR3 spans 16 residues. Trimming cost V 5 bases and J 5 bases, with 19 bases left between them. The CDR3 spells CASSSNTPGRENIQYF. In DNA, the CDR3 is TGTGCCAGTAGTTCCAACACCCCTGGCAGGGAAAACATTCAGTACTTC.

This chain links TRBV7-2 with TRBJ2-1; 13 bases align to TRBD2. J was trimmed by 6 bases and V by 5 bases; bases with no gene match: 4. This CDR3 contains 15 residues. In germline, CDR1 is SGHTA, CDR2 FQGNSA. Written as DNA, the CDR3 is TGTGCCAGCAGCGTAGGACTAGCGGGAGTCAATGAGCAGTTCTTC. Residues: CASSVGLAGVNEQFF.

The chain employs TRBV7-9 and TRBJ2-2, with 7 bases identical to TRBD1. This CDR3 comprises 14 residues. J gave up 7 bases and V 2 bases, and 4 bases lay outside the gene matches. Germline V lookup: CDR1 SEHNR, CDR2 FQNEAQ (reference sequence). Here the CDR3 reads CASSLKGASGELFF. CDR3 in DNA: TGTGCCAGCAGCTTAAAGGGGGCGAGCGGGGAGCTGTTTTTT.

The rearrangement links TRBV30 to TRBJ2-2; maybe TRBD2 (7 bases). The V end lost 3 bases, the J end lost 7 bases, and 15 bases lay between the germline ends. The CDR3 sequence is 14 residues long. Germline CDR1 reads GTSNPN; CDR2 reads SVGIG (reference sequence). The CDR3 protein is CAWSPGGLGGELFF. In DNA form, the CDR3 reads TGTGCCTGGAGCCCCGGGGGGCTAGGCGGGGAGCTGTTTTTT.

The CDR3 region is CAWSQTGDQPQHF. The CDR3 region has the DNA TGTGCCTGGAGTCAAACGGGGGACCAGCCCCAGCATTTT. J is TRBJ1-5 and V is TRBV30; the D gene is possibly TRBD1 (5 bases). Trimming stripped 2 bases from V and 7 bases from J, with 12 bases between. This CDR3 has 13 amino acids. The germline V gene has CDR1 GTSNPN and CDR2 SVGIG (reference sequence).

The rearrangement uses TRBV18 and TRBJ1-3; D is unresolved. This CDR3 spans 15 amino acids. CDR1 KGHSH and CDR2 LQKENI come from the germline V gene. V dropped 2 bases and J dropped 0 bases, with 8 bases sitting between them. CDR3 amino acids: CASSPFSVSGNTIYF. CDR3 sequence (DNA): TGTGCCAGCTCACCATTCAGTGTCTCTGGAAACACCATATATTTT.

The chain employs TRBV28 and TRBJ1-4; 11 bases fit TRBD1. The V gene's germline CDR1 is MDHEN and CDR2 SYDVKM. V was clipped by 1 base and J by 5 bases; unmatched bases: 3. CDR3 size: 16 residues. Here the CDR3 DNA reads TGTGCCAGCAGTTTATCAGGGACAGGGGGGAATGAAAAACTGTTTTTT. Amino acid sequence: CASSLSGTGGNEKLFF.

This rearrangement joins TRBV6-5 to TRBJ1-2; 8 nucleotides agree with TRBD1. The junction had 9 bases not matched to a gene; V was cut back by 9 bases and J by 0 bases. Per the germline V gene, CDR1 is MNHEY and CDR2 is SVGAGI. The CDR3 has 15 residues. The CDR3 protein is CASRTGPSANYGYTF. CDR3 in DNA: TGTGCCAGTAGGACAGGGCCCTCAGCTAACTATGGCTACACCTTC.

The genes are TRBV7-6 and TRBJ2-7, with TRBD1 as a possible D gene (6 bases). Germline V gene lookup returns CDR1 SGHVS and CDR2 FNYEAQ. CDR3 length: 12 amino acids. Trimming shortened V by 5 bases and J by 5 bases, and 10 bases separated the two germline ends. CDR3 in DNA: TGTGCCAGCAGCATGACAGGTGACGAGCAGTACTTC. Its protein is CASSMTGDEQYF.

Only one count was recorded for this clone. The rearrangement uses TRBV28 and TRBJ2-4; 11 nucleotides match TRBD2. V gave up 3 bases and J gave up 2 bases; unmatched junction bases: 6. This CDR3 region has 17 residues. Looked up from germline, CDR1 is MDHEN and CDR2 is SYDVKM. The chain's CDR3 is CASSFPSGRPTKNIQYF. DNA for the CDR3: TGTGCCAGCAGTTTTCCTAGCGGGAGGCCCACCAAAAACATTCAGTACTTC.

The CDR3 nucleotides are TGCGCCAGCAGCCCACAGGGCGGGAGCACTGAAGCTTTCTTT. It codes for CASSPQGGSTEAFF. The chain joins TRBV5-1 to TRBJ1-1, with a possible D match to TRBD1 (6 bases). Trimming stripped 4 bases from V and 4 bases from J, with 14 bases between. The germline V gene encodes CDR1 SGHRS and CDR2 YFSETQ. The CDR3 contains 14 residues.